This passage covers 24 T cell receptor beta chains from one sample sequenced in a study of blood T cell repertoires in COVID-19. Only in-frame clones appear in the TCRdb table, and some are missing; sequencing was by immunoSEQ multiplex PCR. The sample lists approximately 250,000 clones, about 86% occurring once. The specimen sequenced was PBMCs or T cells enriched from blood (not recorded which). The source of these receptors is a young man with acute COVID-19.

The chain joins TRBV9 to TRBJ1-1, with D perhaps TRBD1 (6 bases). Germline lookup yields CDR1 SGDLS and CDR2 YYNGEE. The length of the CDR3 is 15 residues. Trimming took 4 bases from V and 2 from J, leaving 15 bases between them. The CDR3 reads CASSSRTVANTEAFF. CDR3 bases: TGTGCCAGCAGCTCGAGGACAGTTGCAAACACTGAAGCTTTCTTT.

This clone was seen a few times. The gene calls are TRBV5-4 and TRBJ2-2; TRBD2 might be the D (5 bases). Trimming took off 5 bases at V and 5 bases at J, with 16 bases between the two ends. The germline CDR1 and CDR2 sequences are SGHNT and YYREEE (reference sequence). CDR3 length equals 15 residues. The CDR3 nucleotides are TGTGCCAGCAGTTCTATGGCCGGGAAAACCGGGGAGCTGTTTTTT. It translates to CASSSMAGKTGELFF.

V usage is TRBV5-1 and J usage is TRBJ1-1, with 10 positions matching TRBD1. The CDR3 has 15 residues. V shed 4 bases, J shed 1 base, and the junction held 4 bases outside the gene matches. Germline V gene lookup returns CDR1 SGHRS and CDR2 YFSETQ. CDR3: CASSPRDRGNTEAFF. CDR3 nucleotides: TGCGCCAGCAGCCCCCGGGACAGGGGGAACACTGAAGCTTTCTTT.

The chain combines TRBV7-6 with TRBJ2-5; D is perhaps TRBD2 (6 bases). The germline CDR1 and CDR2 sequences are SGHVS and FNYEAQ. The CDR3 has 17 residues. V was cut by 2 bases and J by 1 base, with 17 bases left in between. CDR3 residues: CASSLLLVGGSQETQYF. In DNA form, the CDR3 reads TGTGCCAGCAGCTTACTTCTGGTGGGAGGCTCCCAAGAGACCCAGTACTTC.

CDR3 sequence reads: CVSGGAYNEQFF. DNA for the CDR3: TGTGTTTCAGGGGGCGCGTACAATGAGCAGTTCTTC. The chain carries TRBV30 and TRBJ2-1, with TRBD1 identical over 8 bases. CDR3 length equals 12 residues. Germline loops: CDR1 GTSNPN, CDR2 SVGIG (reference sequence).

J is TRBJ2-5 and V is TRBV10-1; 7 bases line up with TRBD2. Germline lookup yields CDR1 WNHNN and CDR2 SYGVQD (reference sequence). The trim removed 2 bases at V and 5 bases at J, leaving 11 bases unmatched. The CDR3 runs to 16 residues. In DNA form, the CDR3 reads TGCGCCAGCAGTGAGGGTCAAGCGGGGCGGAGTGAGACCCAGTACTTC. This sequence encodes CASSEGQAGRSETQYF.

V and J are TRBV5-6 and TRBJ2-7; D might be TRBD2 (7 bases). Per the germline V gene, CDR1 is SGHDT and CDR2 is YYEEEE. With 4 bases removed from V and 1 base from J, the gap between germline ends came to 24 bases. There are 18 residues in the CDR3. The CDR3 nucleotides are TGTGCCAGCAGCCCCCTTTCTGTGTTAGGGGGGGCATCCTACGAGCAGTACGTC. Protein product: CASSPLSVLGGASYEQYV.

The chain carries TRBV6-5 and TRBJ1-1, with D possibly matching TRBD1 (5 bases). Trimming cost V 6 bases and J 3 bases, with 11 bases left between them. Germline V lookup: CDR1 MNHEY, CDR2 SVGAGI. The CDR3 has 13 residues. As DNA, the CDR3 is TGTGCCAGCAGCCCATGGGGGGACACTGAAGCTTTCTTT. The encoded protein is CASSPWGDTEAFF.

The V gene is TRBV11-2, the J gene TRBJ2-2; D is undetermined. The V gene's germline CDR1 is SGHAT and CDR2 FQNNGV. This CDR3 comprises 13 residues. V gave up 5 bases and J gave up 2 bases, with 6 bases separating them. The CDR3 DNA reads as TGTGCCAGCAGCCAATTTAACACCGGGGAGCTGTTTTTT. Translated: CASSQFNTGELFF. The full variable domain, completed using reference TRBV11-2 and TRBJ2-2, is EAGVAQSPRYKIIEKRQSVAFWCNPISGHATLYWYQQILGQGPKLLIQFQNNGVVDDSQLPKDRFSAERLKGVDSTLKIQPAKLEDSAVYLCASSQFNTGELFFGEGSRLTVL.

J is TRBJ2-7 and V is TRBV18; possibly TRBD2 for D (5 bases). CDR1 and CDR2 (germline): KGHSH, LQKENI. V was trimmed by 2 bases and J by 7 bases, leaving 6 bases between them. This CDR3 is built from 11 residues. CDR3 sequence (DNA): TGTGCCAGCTCACCAAGACTAGAGCAGTACGTC. This codes for CASSPRLEQYV.

The chain has TRBV29-1 and TRBJ2-1; weak D call: TRBD1 (6 bases). The V end was cut by 4 bases, the J end by 5 bases, with 9 bases between. This CDR3 is built from 12 residues. Germline V gives CDR1 SQVTM, CDR2 ANQGSEA. The CDR3 DNA reads as TGCAGCGTTGCCCGGACAGACAATGAGCAGTTCTTC. The encoded protein is CSVARTDNEQFF.

This sequence joins TRBV30 and TRBJ2-5; 7 nucleotides align to TRBD2. Trimming at V came to 8 bases and at J to 1 base, leaving 10 bases not matched to a gene. The CDR3 totals 14 residues. Germline V lookup: CDR1 GTSNPN, CDR2 SVGIG (reference sequence). CDR3 amino acids: CAVTYGTTQETQYF. CDR3 coding DNA: TGTGCCGTTACGTACGGGACTACCCAAGAGACCCAGTACTTC.

This clone was recorded once. The chain recombines TRBV10-1 with TRBJ2-1; 8 bases agree with TRBD2. The CDR3 spans 13 residues. V gave up 10 bases and J gave up 7 bases; unmatched junction bases: 9. CDR1 and CDR2 from the germline V gene are WNHNN and SYGVQD (reference sequence). The CDR3 here is CATGTSMVNEQFF. The CDR3 DNA sequence: TGCGCCACCGGGACTAGTATGGTAAATGAGCAGTTCTTC.

The V call is TRBV7-9, the J call TRBJ1-2; D is possibly TRBD1 (5 bases). Germline V lookup: CDR1 SEHNR, CDR2 FQNEAQ (reference sequence). V lost 8 bases and J lost 6, with 13 bases in between. CDR3 size: 12 residues. The CDR3 loop reads CASPGEGHGYTF. The CDR3 bases are TGTGCCAGCCCCGGGGAGGGGCATGGCTACACCTTC. Filled out from reference TRBV7-9 and TRBJ1-2, the complete variable domain reads DTGVSQNPRHKITKRGQNVTFRCDPISEHNRLYWYRQTLGQGPEFLTYFQNEAQLEKSRLLSDRFSAERPKGSFSTLEIQRTEQGDSAMYLCASPGEGHGYTFGSGTRLTVV.

This sequence joins TRBV5-4 and TRBJ1-1; TRBD1 aligns across 8 bases. The length of the CDR3 is 13 residues. V trimming: 4 bases; J trimming: 1 base; junction bases outside the gene matches: 0. Germline CDR1 reads SGHNT; CDR2 reads YYREEE (reference sequence). The CDR3 reads CASSQGANTEAFF. The DNA for the CDR3 is TGTGCCAGCAGCCAGGGGGCGAACACTGAAGCTTTCTTT. The entire variable domain, with the rest obtained from reference TRBV5-4 and TRBJ1-1, is as follows: ETGVTQSPTHLIKTRGQQVTLRCSSQSGHNTVSWYQQALGQGPQFIFQYYREEENGRGNFPPRFSGLQFPNYSSELNVNALELDDSALYLCASSQGANTEAFFGQGTRLTVV.

The rearrangement uses TRBV10-3 and TRBJ1-3, with D possibly TRBD1 on 6 matching bases. Germline lookup yields CDR1 ENHRY and CDR2 SYGVKD. This CDR3 comprises 15 residues. Trimming took 3 bases from V and 4 from J, leaving 13 bases between them. The CDR3 is CAISDSYRAGNTIYF. CDR3 nucleotides: TGTGCCATCAGTGACTCGTACAGGGCCGGAAACACCATATATTTT.

This clone was seen more than once but under ten times. CDR3 DNA: TGTGCCAGCAGCTCCCCTAGGATAGACTCTGGAAACACCATATATTTT. The encoded protein is CASSSPRIDSGNTIYF. V is TRBV7-6 and J is TRBJ1-3; no firm D call. V was clipped by 4 bases and J by 0 bases, with 13 bases between them. The germline V gene encodes CDR1 SGHVS and CDR2 FNYEAQ. The CDR3 sequence is 16 residues long. Using reference TRBV7-6 and TRBJ1-3 for the parts outside the CDR3, the full variable domain is GAGVSQSPRYKVTKRGQDVALRCDPISGHVSLYWYRQALGQGPEFLTYFNYEAQQDKSGLPNDRFSAERPEGSISTLTIQRTEQRDSAMYRCASSSPRIDSGNTIYFGEGSWLTVV.

V and J are TRBV2 and TRBJ2-3; D possibly corresponds to TRBD1 (5 bases). Germline loops: CDR1 SNHLY, CDR2 FYNNEI. Trimming shortened V by 10 bases and J by 4 bases, and 18 bases separated the two germline ends. The CDR3 has 14 amino acids. The DNA for the CDR3 is TGTGCCACAGGGCGAGTCGTAAGTTCAGATACGCAGTATTTT. It codes for CATGRVVSSDTQYF. Complete variable domain (other parts from reference TRBV2 and TRBJ2-3): EPEVTQTPSHQVTQMGQEVILRCVPISNHLYFYWYRQILGQKVEFLVSFYNNEISEKSEIFDDQFSVERPDGSNFTLKIRSTKLEDSAMYFCATGRVVSSDTQYFGPGTRLTVL.

V is TRBV5-4 and J is TRBJ1-1; 7 bases align to TRBD1. Germline V gene data show CDR1 as SGHNT and CDR2 as YYREEE (reference sequence). J lost 0 bases, V lost 0 bases, and 5 bases had no gene match. This CDR3 is 16 amino acids long. The CDR3 DNA is TGTGCCAGCAGCTTGGGCCACCAGGGGGTGAACACTGAAGCTTTCTTT. Translation: CASSLGHQGVNTEAFF.

This chain links TRBV19 with TRBJ1-1; possible D gene TRBD1, 6 bases. Trimming pared 10 bases from V and 1 base from J, leaving 16 bases between. Germline-derived CDR1 and CDR2 are LNHDA and SQIVND (reference sequence). This CDR3 has 14 amino acids. The chain's CDR3 is CATNQATGNTEAFF. The CDR3 DNA is TGTGCCACCAACCAAGCGACAGGGAACACTGAAGCTTTCTTT.

The sample holds one count of this clone. V is TRBV20-1 and J is TRBJ2-5; the D gene is possibly TRBD2 (6 bases). V lost 3 bases, J lost 4 bases, and 27 bases lay in between. The CDR3 has 18 amino acids. Germline V gene sequence: CDR1 DFQATT, CDR2 SNEGSKA (reference sequence). CDR3 sequence reads: CSASGFFRERKVGETQYF. CDR3 nucleotides: TGCAGTGCTAGTGGGTTCTTTCGGGAGAGGAAAGTGGGAGAGACCCAGTACTTC.

The chain uses TRBV6-2 or TRBV6-3 and TRBJ2-7; no clear D. The germline V gene encodes CDR1 MNHEY and CDR2 SVGEGT. This CDR3 has 15 amino acids. Between the trimmed V and J ends, which lost 6 bases and 0 bases, there was a span of 15 bases. The CDR3 DNA sequence: TGTGCCAGCAGCGTCGATGGCGGAAGCTCCTACGAGCAGTACGTC. It specifies CASSVDGGSSYEQYV.

This clone was detected only once. The genes are TRBV15 and TRBJ2-6; 8 bases are a match to TRBD1. Per the germline V gene, CDR1 is LNHNV and CDR2 is YYDKDF (reference sequence). The V and J ends lost 4 bases and 4 bases, in that order; junction bases with no gene match: 6. The CDR3 has 16 amino acids. The CDR3 loop reads CATSNRTGTGANVLTF. The CDR3 DNA is TGTGCCACCAGCAACCGGACAGGGACAGGGGCCAACGTCCTGACTTTC.

This CDR3 is CASSLVTGYTF. The CDR3 DNA is TGTGCCAGCAGCTTGGTTACAGGCTACACCTTC. The chain recombines TRBV5-6 with TRBJ1-2; no reliable D call. CDR1 SGHDT and CDR2 YYEEEE come from the germline V gene. The CDR3 length is 11 residues. V was cut by 0 bases and J by 8 bases, with 5 bases left in between.